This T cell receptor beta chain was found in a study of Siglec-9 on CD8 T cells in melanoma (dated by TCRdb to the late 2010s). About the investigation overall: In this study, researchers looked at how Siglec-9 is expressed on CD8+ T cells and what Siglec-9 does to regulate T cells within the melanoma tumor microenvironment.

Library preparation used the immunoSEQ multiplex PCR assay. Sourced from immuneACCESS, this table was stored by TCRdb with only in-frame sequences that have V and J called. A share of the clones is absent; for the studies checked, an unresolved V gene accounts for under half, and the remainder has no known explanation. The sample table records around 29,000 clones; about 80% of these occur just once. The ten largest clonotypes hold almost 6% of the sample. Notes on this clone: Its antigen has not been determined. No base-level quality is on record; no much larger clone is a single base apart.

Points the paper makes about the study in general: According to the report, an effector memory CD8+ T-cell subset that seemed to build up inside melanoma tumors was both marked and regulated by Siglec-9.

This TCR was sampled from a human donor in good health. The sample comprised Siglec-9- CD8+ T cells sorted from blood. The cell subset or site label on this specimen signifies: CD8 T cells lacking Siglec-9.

The CDR3 amino acid sequence is: CATSLSHIQYF. The sequenced DNA: TGTGCCACCTCATTGTCTCACATTCAGTACTTC. The V and J genes are TRBV6-5 and TRBJ2-4; the D gene remains uncertain. As encoded in the germline V gene, CDR1 is MNHEY while CDR2 is SVGAGI. V and J are truncated by 10 bases and 8 bases respectively, leaving an intervening sequence of 12 bases. The CDR3 contains 11 residues, cysteine and phenylalanine counted. The entry retains the CDR3 DNA only, 33 bases that are in frame from base 1.